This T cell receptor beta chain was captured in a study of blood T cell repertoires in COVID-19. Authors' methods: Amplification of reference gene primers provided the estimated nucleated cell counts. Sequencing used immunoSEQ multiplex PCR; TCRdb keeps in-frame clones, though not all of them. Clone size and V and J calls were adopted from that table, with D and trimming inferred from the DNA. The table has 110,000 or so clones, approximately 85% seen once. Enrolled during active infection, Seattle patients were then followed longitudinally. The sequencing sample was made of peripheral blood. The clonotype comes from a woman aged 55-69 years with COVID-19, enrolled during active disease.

CDR3 residues: CASSISVERGTEAFF. DNA for the CDR3: TGTGCCAGTAGTATTTCAGTAGAACGGGGCACTGAAGCTTTCTTT. The chain has TRBV19 and TRBJ1-1, with unresolved D. V was shortened by 3 bases and J by 4 bases, with 15 bases between the two germline ends. The CDR3 sequence is 15 residues long. The germline CDR1 and CDR2 sequences are LNHDA and SQIVND (reference sequence).